The 30 T cell receptor beta chains below were found in one sample sequenced in a study of blood T cell repertoires in COVID-19. Measured with immunoSEQ multiplex PCR; TCRdb has only the in-frame clones, and not every one. The sample shows 410,000 or so clones, 89% of them seen only once. The source material was peripheral blood. All receptors derive from a woman in her thirties or forties with COVID-19, enrolled during active disease.

The V call is TRBV6-5, the J call TRBJ1-1; perhaps TRBD1 as D (5 bases). The germline CDR1 and CDR2 sequences are MNHEY and SVGAGI. Trimming removed 7 bases at V and 2 bases at J, with 14 bases between. The CDR3 extends over 14 amino acids. The DNA of the CDR3 is TGTGCCAGCAAGGGCTCAGGGCCAAACACTGAAGCTTTCTTT. This sequence encodes CASKGSGPNTEAFF.

V usage is TRBV7-9 and J usage is TRBJ2-5; D possibly corresponds to TRBD1 (6 bases). The V end was cut by 8 bases, the J end by 1 base, with 8 bases between. Germline V gene data show CDR1 as SEHNR and CDR2 as FQNEAQ (reference sequence). CDR3 length: 12 amino acids. CDR3 sequence: CASYRVQETQYF. The CDR3 DNA reads as TGTGCCAGCTACAGGGTCCAAGAGACCCAGTACTTC.

V gene TRBV3-1 (or the pseudogene TRBV3-2) combines with J gene TRBJ2-1, with a possible D match to TRBD2 (6 bases). The CDR3 runs 12 residues. From germline, CDR1 is LGHDT and CDR2 YNNKEL (reference sequence). Trimming stripped 7 bases from V and 4 bases from J, with 8 bases between. The chain's CDR3 is CASTGGYNEQFF. The CDR3 DNA follows: TGTGCCAGCACCGGGGGTTACAATGAGCAGTTCTTC.

The chain links TRBV27 to TRBJ2-3; possible D gene TRBD2, 7 bases. The germline CDR1 and CDR2 sequences are MNHEY and SMNVEV (reference sequence). V was clipped by 7 bases and J by 1 base, with 15 bases between them. CDR3 length equals 15 residues. CDR3 loop: CASTLRGGRTDTQYF. CDR3 in DNA: TGTGCCAGCACCTTGAGGGGGGGCCGCACAGATACGCAGTATTTT.

This clone occurred once. The genes are TRBV27 and TRBJ2-7, with D possibly TRBD1 on 5 matching bases. Trimming took off 5 bases at V and 4 bases at J, with 9 bases between the two ends. CDR1 and CDR2 (germline): MNHEY, SMNVEV (reference sequence). The CDR3 contains 12 residues. CDR3 region: CASSLPGYEQYF. The CDR3 DNA is TGTGCCAGCAGTCTACCAGGGTACGAGCAGTACTTC.

This chain joins TRBV28 and TRBJ1-2; 7 nucleotides align to TRBD1. Germline V gene sequence: CDR1 MDHEN, CDR2 SYDVKM. The CDR3 totals 15 residues. CDR3 nucleotides: TGTGTTTCCGGGACAGCGATTATAGATTTCTATGGCTACACCTTC. Translating it yields CVSGTAIIDFYGYTF.

This chain connects TRBV28 to TRBJ1-2, with D unresolved. The CDR3 length is 15 residues. CDR1 is MDHEN, CDR2 SYDVKM, per germline. Trimming took off 6 bases at V and 4 bases at J, with 18 bases between the two ends. This chain's CDR3 is CASRYFSGSGYGYTF. The CDR3, as DNA: TGTGCCAGCAGATACTTTTCCGGGAGCGGCTATGGCTACACCTTC.

The chain joins TRBV6-5 to TRBJ1-1; D might be TRBD1 (5 bases). Trimming shortened V by 6 bases and J by 3 bases, and 11 bases separated the two germline ends. This CDR3 comprises 13 residues. Germline assignment: CDR1 MNHEY and CDR2 SVGAGI. CDR3 in amino acids: CASSPPRDTEAFF. The CDR3 DNA follows: TGTGCCAGCAGCCCCCCCAGGGACACTGAAGCTTTCTTT.

This chain connects TRBV7-2 to TRBJ2-7; 7 positions match TRBD2. This CDR3 is 15 amino acids long. V dropped 3 bases and J dropped 0; count of bases not matched to a gene: 5. Per the germline V gene, CDR1 is SGHTA and CDR2 is FQGNSA. The CDR3 loop is CASSLGGVLSYEQYF. The CDR3, as DNA: TGTGCCAGCAGCTTGGGGGGGGTCCTCTCCTACGAGCAGTACTTC.

J is TRBJ2-1 and V is TRBV18; TRBD2 matches 8 bases. Losses at the gene ends were 3 bases for V and 2 bases for J; bases not matched to a gene: 6. Germline loops: CDR1 KGHSH, CDR2 LQKENI. The CDR3 totals 16 residues. The CDR3 sequence: CASSPKTSAAYNEQFF. The CDR3 DNA reads TGTGCCAGCTCACCCAAGACTAGCGCCGCCTACAATGAGCAGTTCTTC.

This sequence joins TRBV28 and TRBJ1-6, with 8 positions matching TRBD1. V shed 6 bases and J 9 bases; nucleotides not matched to a gene: 7. From germline, CDR1 is MDHEN and CDR2 SYDVKM. CDR3 length: 14 amino acids. The CDR3 DNA reads TGTGCCAGCAGCCGACAGGGGTGGGGTTCACCCCTCCACTTT. Protein product: CASSRQGWGSPLHF.

The V call is TRBV28, the J call TRBJ2-7; D may be TRBD1 (5 bases). Germline CDR1 and CDR2: MDHEN and SYDVKM. The V end was cut by 4 bases, the J end by 2 bases, with 24 bases between. CDR3 length: 18 amino acids. Here the CDR3 DNA reads TGTGCCAGCAGTTCCCCAGCCCCTCCGGACGGACAAACCTACGAGCAGTACTTC. Translated, it gives CASSSPAPPDGQTYEQYF.

The V call is TRBV24-1, the J call TRBJ2-1; D is uncertain. The V end was cut by 0 bases, the J end by 10 bases, with 3 bases between. The CDR3 consists of 11 residues. The germline V gene encodes CDR1 KGHDR and CDR2 SFDVKD. The CDR3 sequence is CATSDLREQFF. CDR3 coding DNA: TGTGCCACCAGTGATTTGCGGGAGCAGTTCTTC.

The chain has TRBV13 and TRBJ2-1; 13 nucleotides match TRBD2. The germline V gene has CDR1 PRHDT and CDR2 FYEKMQ (reference sequence). The trim removed 4 bases at V and 8 bases at J, leaving 5 bases unmatched. This CDR3 is built from 15 residues. The CDR3: CASSYWTSGGDEQFF. In DNA form, the CDR3 reads TGTGCCAGCAGCTATTGGACTAGCGGGGGAGATGAGCAGTTCTTC.

This chain uses TRBV5-8 with TRBJ1-1; D possibly corresponds to TRBD1 (5 bases). Germline V gene data show CDR1 as SGHTS and CDR2 as YDEGEE. Trimming cost V 1 base and J 4 bases, with 14 bases left between them. CDR3 size: 15 residues. Here the CDR3 DNA reads TGTGCCAGCAGCTTGAACGCAGGGTTTGGCACTGAAGCTTTCTTT. Its translation: CASSLNAGFGTEAFF.

This chain connects TRBV6-1 to TRBJ1-5; a weak D match, TRBD1 (5 bases). The germline CDR1 and CDR2 sequences are MNHNS and SASEGT. V shed 3 bases and J shed 3 bases, with 6 bases lying between them. The CDR3 is made up of 13 amino acids. The CDR3 sequence is CASSDRDNQPQHF. The CDR3 nucleotides read TGTGCCAGCAGTGACAGGGACAATCAGCCCCAGCATTTT.

The chain has TRBV18 and TRBJ1-6, with a weak D call TRBD1 (5 bases). The CDR3 runs to 14 residues. V lost 4 bases to trimming and J lost 8 bases, with 12 bases between them. From germline, CDR1 is KGHSH and CDR2 LQKENI. The CDR3 sequence is CASSQQVLDSPLHF. The CDR3 DNA follows: TGTGCCAGCTCACAACAGGTTTTGGATTCACCCCTCCACTTT.

The chain recombines TRBV28 with TRBJ2-5, with a possible D match to TRBD2 (5 bases). Deletions cut 2 bases from V and 5 bases from J, with 9 bases between. Germline V lookup: CDR1 MDHEN, CDR2 SYDVKM. CDR3 size: 13 residues. The CDR3 DNA sequence: TGTGCCAGCAGTTTAAGGCGAGGGGAGACCCAGTACTTC. This codes for CASSLRRGETQYF.

This chain connects TRBV9 to TRBJ2-7; tentatively, D is TRBD2 (7 bases). The CDR3 runs 14 residues. Germline V gene data show CDR1 as SGDLS and CDR2 as YYNGEE. The V end was cut by 6 bases, the J end by 0 bases, with 13 bases between. CDR3 sequence reads: CASNGGHSSYEQYF. The CDR3 coding sequence is TGTGCCAGCAACGGGGGGCATAGCTCCTACGAGCAGTACTTC.

The chain recombines TRBV19 with TRBJ1-2; TRBD1 matches at 8 bases. There are 15 residues in the CDR3. With 6 bases clipped from V and 6 bases from J, the junction kept 12 bases outside the gene matches. Germline V CDR1 and CDR2: LNHDA, SQIVND (reference sequence). In DNA form, the CDR3 reads TGTGCCAGTAGCGCCCTCGGGCAGGGGGCGCATGGCTACACCTTC. Protein product: CASSALGQGAHGYTF.

V is TRBV5-8 and J is TRBJ1-4; TRBD1 aligns across 9 bases. CDR1 is SGHTS, CDR2 YDEGEE, per germline. CDR3 length equals 14 residues. V dropped 4 bases and J dropped 11; count of bases not matched to a gene: 9. The CDR3 reads CASSPGTGIEKLFF. In DNA, the CDR3 is TGTGCCAGCAGCCCCGGGACAGGGATAGAGAAACTGTTTTTT.

The CDR3 protein is CASTPTGLSGANVLTF. The CDR3, as DNA: TGTGCCAGCACCCCGACAGGCCTCTCTGGGGCCAACGTCCTGACTTTC. V and J are TRBV27 and TRBJ2-6; D is perhaps TRBD1 (6 bases). The CDR3 sequence is 16 residues long. The germline V gene encodes CDR1 MNHEY and CDR2 SMNVEV (reference sequence). Trimming shortened V by 7 bases and J by 0 bases, and 13 bases separated the two germline ends.

This clone has just one count. The chain links TRBV7-2 to TRBJ1-1, with 8 nucleotides matching TRBD1. Germline V gives CDR1 SGHTA, CDR2 FQGNSA. V gave up 5 bases and J gave up 0 bases; unmatched junction bases: 5. CDR3 length: 15 residues. CDR3 loop: CASSRDRSMNTEAFF. The CDR3 DNA sequence: TGTGCCAGCAGCCGGGACAGGAGTATGAACACTGAAGCTTTCTTT.

This chain connects TRBV24-1 to TRBJ2-1, with a weak D call TRBD1 (6 bases). The germline V gene encodes CDR1 KGHDR and CDR2 SFDVKD. With 7 bases removed from V and 10 bases from J, the gap between germline ends came to 16 bases. This CDR3 spans 13 amino acids. CDR3 sequence: CATSHRVGGEQFF. Written as DNA, the CDR3 is TGTGCCACCAGCCACAGGGTGGGCGGGGAGCAGTTCTTC.

DNA of the CDR3: TGTGCCAGCAGGGCCGGGGGGACCTACAATGAGCAGTTCTTC. Its protein product is CASRAGGTYNEQFF. The chain recombines TRBV28 with TRBJ2-1; 7 bases fit TRBD2. Germline values: CDR1 MDHEN, CDR2 SYDVKM. This CDR3 spans 14 amino acids. The ends lost 6 bases at V and 2 bases at J; junction bases unmatched: 4.

The chain recombines TRBV2 with TRBJ2-5; 7 nucleotides align to TRBD2. V shed 10 bases, J shed 5 bases, and the junction held 7 bases outside the gene matches. This CDR3 comprises 12 residues. Germline assignment: CDR1 SNHLY and CDR2 FYNNEI. The CDR3 sequence: CANRQRGETQYF. CDR3 coding DNA: TGTGCCAATCGACAGCGGGGTGAGACCCAGTACTTC.

This sequence joins TRBV6-6 and TRBJ1-5, with D possibly TRBD1 on 6 matching bases. The germline CDR1 and CDR2 sequences are MNHNY and SVGAGI (reference sequence). V shed 6 bases and J shed 1 base, with 10 bases lying between them. This CDR3 contains 14 residues. CDR3: CASSPGTSNQPQHF. The CDR3 DNA reads as TGTGCCAGCAGCCCCGGGACAAGCAATCAGCCCCAGCATTTT.

This chain uses TRBV27 with TRBJ1-6; D not certain. V dropped 3 bases and J dropped 3 bases, with 6 bases sitting between them. This CDR3 has 14 residues. Germline loops: CDR1 MNHEY, CDR2 SMNVEV (reference sequence). CDR3 DNA sequence: TGTGCCAGCAGTTTCGCGGACTATAATTCACCCCTCCACTTT. Amino acids: CASSFADYNSPLHF.

The gene calls are TRBV9 and TRBJ2-1; 8 positions match TRBD1. The J segment lost 2 bases and the V segment lost 8 bases, leaving 3 bases of the junction unmatched. The CDR3 extends over 13 amino acids. CDR1 SGDLS and CDR2 YYNGEE come from the germline V gene. The CDR3 loop reads CASQGQAYNEQFF. For the CDR3, the DNA is TGTGCCAGTCAGGGACAGGCCTACAATGAGCAGTTCTTC. Full variable domain (remainder filled in from reference TRBV9 and TRBJ2-1): DSGVTQTPKHLITATGQRVTLRCSPRSGDLSVYWYQQSLDQGLQFLIQYYNGEERAKGNILERFSAQQFPDLHSELNLSSLELGDSALYFCASQGQAYNEQFFGPGTRLTVL.

This chain joins TRBV24-1 and TRBJ1-5, with TRBD1 matching 9 bases. Trimming at V came to 5 bases and at J to 4 bases, leaving 2 bases not matched to a gene. CDR3 length equals 14 residues. CDR1 and CDR2 (germline): KGHDR, SFDVKD. The CDR3 bases are TGTGCCACCAGTGCCGGGACAGGGAATCAGCCCCAGCATTTT. Protein product: CATSAGTGNQPQHF.